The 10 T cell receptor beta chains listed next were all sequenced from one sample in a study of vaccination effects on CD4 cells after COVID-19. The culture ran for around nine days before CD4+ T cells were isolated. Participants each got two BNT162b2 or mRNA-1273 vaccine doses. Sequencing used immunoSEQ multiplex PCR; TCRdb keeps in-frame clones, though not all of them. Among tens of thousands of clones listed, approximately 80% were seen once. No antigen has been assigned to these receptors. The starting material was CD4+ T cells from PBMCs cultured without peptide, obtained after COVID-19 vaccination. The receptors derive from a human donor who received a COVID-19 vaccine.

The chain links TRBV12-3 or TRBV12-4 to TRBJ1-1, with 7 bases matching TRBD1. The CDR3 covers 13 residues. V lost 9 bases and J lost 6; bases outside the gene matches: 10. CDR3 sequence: CASMTTGRPEAFF. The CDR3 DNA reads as TGTGCCAGTATGACGACAGGGCGGCCTGAAGCTTTCTTT.

The CDR3 reads CASTTLGTNGYTF. The CDR3 nucleotides are TGTGCCTCCACCACCCTGGGGACCAATGGCTACACCTTC. This sequence joins TRBV19 and TRBJ1-2; tentative D call: TRBD1 (5 bases). Deletions cut 11 bases from V and 6 bases from J, with 19 bases between. CDR1 LNHDA and CDR2 SQIVND come from the germline V gene (reference sequence). The CDR3 consists of 13 residues.

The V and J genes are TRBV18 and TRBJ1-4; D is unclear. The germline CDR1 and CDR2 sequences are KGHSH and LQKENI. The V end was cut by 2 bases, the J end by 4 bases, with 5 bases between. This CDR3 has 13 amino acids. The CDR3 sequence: CASSPGLNEKLFF. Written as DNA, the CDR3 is TGTGCCAGCTCACCAGGCCTTAATGAAAAACTGTTTTTT.

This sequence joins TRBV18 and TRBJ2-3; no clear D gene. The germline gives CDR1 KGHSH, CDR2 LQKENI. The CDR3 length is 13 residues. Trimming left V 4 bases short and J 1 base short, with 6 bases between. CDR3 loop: CASSLRGTDTQYF. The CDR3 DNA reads TGTGCCAGCTCACTCCGAGGCACAGATACGCAGTATTTT.

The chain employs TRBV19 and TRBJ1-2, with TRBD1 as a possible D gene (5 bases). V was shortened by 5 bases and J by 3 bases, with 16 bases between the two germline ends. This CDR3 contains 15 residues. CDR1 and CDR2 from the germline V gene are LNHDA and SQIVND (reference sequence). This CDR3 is CASSGGSTVYYGYTF. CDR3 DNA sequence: TGTGCCAGTAGTGGGGGTTCGACAGTATACTATGGCTACACCTTC.

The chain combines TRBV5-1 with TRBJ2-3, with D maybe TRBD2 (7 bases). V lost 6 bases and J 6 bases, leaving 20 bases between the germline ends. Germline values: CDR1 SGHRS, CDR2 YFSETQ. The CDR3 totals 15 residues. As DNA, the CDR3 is TGCGCCAGCATCCGAACGGGGGCGCGGGGGGATACGCAGTATTTT. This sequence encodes CASIRTGARGDTQYF.

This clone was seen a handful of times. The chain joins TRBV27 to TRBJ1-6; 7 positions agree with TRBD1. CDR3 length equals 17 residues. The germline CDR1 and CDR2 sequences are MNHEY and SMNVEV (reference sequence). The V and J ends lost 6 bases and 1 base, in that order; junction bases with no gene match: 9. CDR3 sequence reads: CASRSTGELSYNSPLHF. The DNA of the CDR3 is TGTGCCAGCAGGTCTACAGGGGAGCTGTCCTATAATTCACCCCTCCACTTT.

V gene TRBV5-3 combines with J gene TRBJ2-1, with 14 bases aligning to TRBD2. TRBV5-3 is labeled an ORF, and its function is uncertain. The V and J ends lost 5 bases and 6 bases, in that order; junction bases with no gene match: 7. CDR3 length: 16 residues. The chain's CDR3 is CARSLATSGGANEQFF. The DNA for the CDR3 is TGTGCCAGAAGTCTCGCGACTAGCGGGGGGGCCAATGAGCAGTTCTTC.

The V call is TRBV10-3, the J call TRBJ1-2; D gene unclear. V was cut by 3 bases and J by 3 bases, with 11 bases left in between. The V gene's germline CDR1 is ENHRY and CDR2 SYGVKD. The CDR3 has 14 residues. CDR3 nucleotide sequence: TGTGCCATCAGTGAAATAGGAGGGTACTATGGCTACACCTTC. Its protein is CAISEIGGYYGYTF.

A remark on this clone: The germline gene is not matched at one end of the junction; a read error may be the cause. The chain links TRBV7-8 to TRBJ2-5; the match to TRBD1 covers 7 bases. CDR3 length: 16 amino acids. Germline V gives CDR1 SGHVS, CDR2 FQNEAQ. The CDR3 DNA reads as TGTGCCAGCAGCCTAGCCCTGGGACAGCGTCAAGAGACCCAGTACTTC. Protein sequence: CASSLALGQRQETQYF.